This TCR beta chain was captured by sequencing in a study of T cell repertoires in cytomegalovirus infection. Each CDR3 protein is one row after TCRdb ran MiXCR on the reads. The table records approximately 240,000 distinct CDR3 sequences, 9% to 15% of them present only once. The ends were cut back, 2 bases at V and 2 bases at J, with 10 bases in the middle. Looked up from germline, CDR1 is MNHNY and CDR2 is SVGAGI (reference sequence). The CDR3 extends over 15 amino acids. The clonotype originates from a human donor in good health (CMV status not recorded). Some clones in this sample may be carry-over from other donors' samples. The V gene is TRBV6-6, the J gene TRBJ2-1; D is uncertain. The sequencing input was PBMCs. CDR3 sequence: CASSYNPAPYNEQFF. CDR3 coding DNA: TGTGCCAGCAGTTACAACCCTGCGCCCTACAATGAGCAGTTCTTC.